This T cell receptor beta chain was obtained from a study of blood T cells in healthy people across ages. This clonotype was found once. V was pared by 3 bases and J by 7 bases, with 11 bases of the junction left unmatched. In germline, CDR1 is SQVTM, CDR2 ANQGSEA. The CDR3 is made up of 14 amino acids. A second PCR, run for roughly 7 to 12 cycles, used a sample-barcoded 5' primer plus a J-beta primer mix. TCRdb itself ran the 5' RACE reads through MiXCR, one entry per CDR3 protein. The sample shows hundreds of thousands of distinct CDR3 sequences, 58% of them seen only once. This clonotype was sampled from a man aged 55 to 69 in good health. Material: blood. This chain connects TRBV29-1 to TRBJ2-7; 8 bases map to TRBD2. CDR3 amino acids: CSVDGLAGDNEQYF. The CDR3 DNA reads TGCAGCGTTGATGGACTAGCTGGGGACAATGAGCAGTACTTC.